A selection of T cell receptor beta chains follows, all from one sample in a study of identical twins. TCRdb reprocessed the 5' RACE reads via MiXCR and lists one record per CDR3 protein. The data hold about 470,000 distinct CDR3 sequences, with 24% observed a single time. These data were also reused for a study on T cells expressing NK-cell markers.

The sample was CD4+ T cells sorted from blood. The receptors stem from a woman younger than 30 in good health. Each CDR3 is given with its conserved first and last residue. Fields, in order: CDR3 protein, V gene.

CASSTTVNEQFF | TRBV11-2
CAISEGLYEQYF | TRBV10-3
CASSDLRLASFNEQFF | TRBV12-3/TRBV12-4
CASRPLANTGELFF | TRBV14
CASSPIVLAGSGDTQYF | TRBV4-1
CASSRVGPDTQYF | TRBV18
CASTLSPGTVYEQYF | TRBV18
CASSQYYGMINTGELFF | TRBV7-8
CSARDPLAGEADTQYF | TRBV20-1
CASSPTGGSRQETQYF | TRBV9
CASSLGRTAIYEQYF | TRBV5-5
CASSQGDRDTQYF | TRBV4-1
CSASQGYYNSPLHF | TRBV20-1
CASSPPIRFRGISGANVLTF | TRBV12-3/TRBV12-4
CASSPIGQGAGTEAFF | TRBV7-9
CSVKGGLLKAEAFF | TRBV29-1
CASRQGVTRAVNEQFF | TRBV6-2/TRBV6-3
CASSSTSGGGDSTDTQYF | TRBV11-2
CASSLSSGSYNEQFF | TRBV5-5
CSAGAVPGRPETQYF | TRBV20-1
CASSLALILGSYNEQFF | TRBV5-1
CASRLGTTGSETQYF | TRBV5-1
CASSRQGSNEKLFF | TRBV6-1
CASRAGTGGDAQGKLFF | TRBV6-1
CASRTGGQKAFF | TRBV27
CSVRPGVVETQYF | TRBV29-1
CSASGTSGGIYNEQFF | TRBV20-1
CSARVPGGTGELFF | TRBV20-1
CSALSPGGNQPQHF | TRBV20-1
CASSYGGRGGDTQYF | TRBV6-2/TRBV6-3
CASSDYGRGEQYF | TRBV2
CASSFGGQTDGTQYF | TRBV5-1
CASSSRGEDLNEQFF | TRBV12-3/TRBV12-4
CASSYPAWAGRNEQFF | TRBV6-2/TRBV6-3
CASSPQPGGASYEQYF | TRBV18
CATTGTTAYEQYF | TRBV10-3
CSARMGGPYEQYF | TRBV20-1
CASSPNRADRGNEKLFF | TRBV18
CASSQDWDYGYTF | TRBV3-1
CSARGGSNEQFF | TRBV20-1
CASSLGSYEQFF | TRBV5-1
CASSLSGRDGYTF | TRBV11-2
CASSRSGTPTYEQYF | TRBV6-1
CASSQSGLAVPTQYF | TRBV6-1
CASRMGREGEKLFF | TRBV5-1
CASSQRLANEQFF | TRBV7-2
CASTSELQETQYF | TRBV2
CASSLKRSEQFF | TRBV7-2